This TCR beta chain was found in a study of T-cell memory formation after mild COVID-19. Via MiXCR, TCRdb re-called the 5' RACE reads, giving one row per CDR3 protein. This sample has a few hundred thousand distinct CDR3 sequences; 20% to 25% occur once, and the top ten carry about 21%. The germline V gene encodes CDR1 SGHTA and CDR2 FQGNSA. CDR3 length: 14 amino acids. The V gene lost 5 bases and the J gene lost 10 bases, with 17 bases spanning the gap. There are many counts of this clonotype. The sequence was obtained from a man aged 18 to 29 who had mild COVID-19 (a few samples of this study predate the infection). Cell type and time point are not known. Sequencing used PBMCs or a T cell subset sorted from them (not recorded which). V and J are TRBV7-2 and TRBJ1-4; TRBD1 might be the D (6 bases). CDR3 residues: CASSPRGGAGKLFF. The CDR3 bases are TGTGCCAGCAGCCCTCGGGGGGGGGCCGGAAAACTGTTTTTT.